This T cell receptor (beta chain) was found in a study of T cell responses to AZD1222 COVID-19 vaccine. Profiled with immunoSEQ multiplex PCR; TCRdb holds only in-frame clones, not every one. Of around 150,000 clones listed, 90% are singletons. As to this clone: Its antigen is unidentified.

Notes on the study in general: With dominance at 160-218 and 743-854, vaccine-associated CD4 TCRs spanned spike. Donors skewed white British and female; clonal diversity was possibly underestimated. Epitopes outside B.1.351 and B.1.1.7 mutated regions reportedly drew nearly half of spike TCRs. Spike-specific TCR breadth and depth rose after two AZD1222 doses.

Germline V gene data show CDR1 as SGHAT and CDR2 as FQNNGV. J lost 1 base, V lost 5 bases, and 10 bases had no gene match. This CDR3 has 18 residues. V and J are TRBV11-2 and TRBJ2-6; TRBD1 agrees at 8 bases. Sequencing used peripheral blood, obtained 28 days after the second AZD1222 dose. This clonotype was obtained from an adult who received the AZD1222 COVID-19 vaccine. The CDR3 here is CASSVRQGRQSGANVLTF. In DNA, the CDR3 is TGTGCCAGCAGCGTAAGACAGGGGCGCCAGTCTGGGGCCAACGTCCTGACTTTC.